The 27 T cell receptor beta chains below were found in one sample sequenced in a study of control samples from healthy donors and cancer patients. Here immunoSEQ multiplex PCR was the method, and the copy in TCRdb shows in-frame clones only, minus some. The profile shows 57,000 or so clones, 94% of them singletons. Sequencing was performed on blood. The receptors derive from a man aged 30 to 45 in good health.

The rearrangement uses TRBV5-1 and TRBJ1-5; D unresolved. The CDR3 has 15 amino acids. The V gene lost 1 base and the J gene lost 0 bases, with 8 bases spanning the gap. Germline V gene lookup returns CDR1 SGHRS and CDR2 YFSETQ. The CDR3 DNA follows: TGCGCCAGCAGCTTGTATGGGGATAGCAATCAGCCCCAGCATTTT. Its translation is CASSLYGDSNQPQHF.

The V call is TRBV5-1, the J call TRBJ2-6, with 8 bases matching TRBD1. Germline trimming cut 0 bases from V and 1 base from J; bases unmatched to any gene: 12. The CDR3 loop spans 20 amino acids. CDR1 is SGHRS, CDR2 YFSETQ, per germline. CDR3 DNA sequence: TGCGCCAGCAGCTTGGATGGATTGTCCAGGGGGCTATCTGGGGCCAACGTCCTGACTTTC. It specifies CASSLDGLSRGLSGANVLTF.

The rearrangement joins TRBV9 to TRBJ1-2; maybe TRBD1 (5 bases). This CDR3 contains 16 residues. V gave up 0 bases and J gave up 6 bases, with 18 bases separating them. Germline V gives CDR1 SGDLS, CDR2 YYNGEE. CDR3 loop: CASSVDPGRVGDGYTF. Written as DNA, the CDR3 is TGTGCCAGCAGCGTAGATCCAGGGAGAGTAGGGGATGGCTACACCTTC.

The chain employs TRBV6-2 or TRBV6-3 and TRBJ1-6; D is possibly TRBD1 (5 bases). V was clipped by 7 bases and J by 18 bases, with 22 bases between them. CDR1 is MNHEY and CDR2 is SVGEGT in the germline V gene. The CDR3 is 13 residues long. CDR3 residues: CASTPPEFGTPHF. Written as DNA, the CDR3 is TGTGCCAGCACCCCACCGGAATTCGGGACTCCCCACTTT.

The chain carries TRBV10-3 and TRBJ2-1; 14 bases fit TRBD2. Germline CDR1 reads ENHRY; CDR2 reads SYGVKD. The CDR3 has 16 amino acids. Unmatched junction bases numbered 10, after V lost 7 bases and J lost 8 bases. For the CDR3, the DNA is TGTGCCATCACCCCGGGACTAGCGGGAGTCATCCATGAGCAGTTCTTC. This gives the protein CAITPGLAGVIHEQFF.

The chain employs TRBV5-4 and TRBJ2-5, with TRBD2 matching 8 bases. The CDR3 has 15 amino acids. Per germline, CDR1 SGHNT and CDR2 YYREEE (reference sequence). J lost 5 bases, V lost 0 bases, and 6 bases had no gene match. CDR3 region: CASSLEGSSGETQYF. CDR3 sequence (DNA): TGTGCCAGCAGCTTGGAGGGTTCTAGCGGGGAGACCCAGTACTTC.

The chain recombines TRBV20-1 with TRBJ2-1, with 10 bases identical to TRBD2. After removal of 3 bases from V and 8 bases from J, the junction contained 7 bases not matched to a gene. The CDR3 loop spans 14 amino acids. CDR1 is DFQATT and CDR2 is SNEGSKA in the germline V gene (reference sequence). The CDR3 DNA sequence: TGCAGTGCTAGTCCAGCGGGAGGGCCCGATGAGCAGTTCTTC. Translation gives CSASPAGGPDEQFF.

The V call is TRBV20-1, the J call TRBJ1-2; 8 bases are shared with TRBD1. The junction had 16 bases not matched to a gene; V was cut back by 3 bases and J by 4 bases. From germline, CDR1 is DFQATT and CDR2 SNEGSKA (reference sequence). This CDR3 spans 17 amino acids. This CDR3 is CSASPWQGAIGGYGYTF. The DNA of the CDR3 is TGCAGTGCTAGTCCATGGCAGGGGGCGATTGGGGGCTATGGCTACACCTTC.

This chain links TRBV7-9 with TRBJ1-3, with 8 bases that match TRBD1. CDR3 size: 17 residues. The ends lost 2 bases at V and 3 bases at J; junction bases unmatched: 9. CDR1 SEHNR and CDR2 FQNEAQ come from the germline V gene (reference sequence). In DNA form, the CDR3 reads TGTGCCAGCAGCTTATTGGGAGACAGGGGACGTGGAAACACCATATATTTT. As protein: CASSLLGDRGRGNTIYF.

The chain recombines TRBV5-1 with TRBJ2-5, with D tentatively TRBD1 (5 bases). The V and J ends lost 0 bases and 2 bases respectively, with 8 bases between them. This CDR3 comprises 14 residues. Per germline, CDR1 SGHRS and CDR2 YFSETQ. The CDR3 here is CASSLGAGQETQYF. For the CDR3, the DNA is TGCGCCAGCAGCTTGGGGGCAGGGCAAGAGACCCAGTACTTC.

The genes are TRBV19 and TRBJ1-2; the match to TRBD1 covers 7 bases. This CDR3 contains 14 residues. Trimming took 5 bases from V and 6 from J; bases not matched to a gene: 9. Germline CDR1 reads LNHDA; CDR2 reads SQIVND (reference sequence). The CDR3 region has the DNA TGTGCCAGTAGTCTCCTAACAGGGGCGCATGGCTACACCTTC. Encoded protein: CASSLLTGAHGYTF.

The chain joins TRBV28 to TRBJ2-7, with D unresolved. Trimming pared 1 base from V and 0 bases from J, leaving 16 bases between. The germline gives CDR1 MDHEN, CDR2 SYDVKM. The CDR3 runs 17 residues. CDR3 DNA: TGTGCCAGCAGTTTATCCCCCACAAGGCGAAGCTCCTACGAGCAGTACTTC. It is translated as CASSLSPTRRSSYEQYF.

The gene calls are TRBV15 and TRBJ2-5; TRBD1 aligns across 7 bases. The CDR3 has 14 amino acids. CDR1 is LNHNV, CDR2 YYDKDF, per germline (reference sequence). The V gene end was trimmed by 4 bases and the J gene end by 5 bases; junction bases not matched to a gene: 7. CDR3 sequence (DNA): TGTGCCACCAGCAAAAGGGGGCCAGGCGAGACCCAGTACTTC. It encodes CATSKRGPGETQYF. The entire variable domain, with the rest obtained from reference TRBV15 and TRBJ2-5, is as follows: DAMVIQNPRYQVTQFGKPVTLSCSQTLNHNVMYWYQQKSSQAPKLLFHYYDKDFNNEADTPDNFQSRRPNTSFCFLDIRSPGLGDTAMYLCATSKRGPGETQYFGPGTRLLVL.

This rearrangement joins TRBV30 to TRBJ2-7; 9 bases line up with TRBD1. CDR1 and CDR2 from the germline V gene are GTSNPN and SVGIG (reference sequence). V trimming: 0 bases; J trimming: 4 bases; junction bases outside the gene matches: 4. The CDR3 totals 14 residues. This CDR3 is CAWSVGQGNYEQYF. In DNA, the CDR3 is TGTGCCTGGAGTGTGGGACAGGGTAATTACGAGCAGTACTTC.

J is TRBJ2-3 and V is TRBV2; 9 bases are a match to TRBD2. After removal of 10 bases from V and 0 bases from J, the junction contained 14 bases not matched to a gene. Germline V gene data show CDR1 as SNHLY and CDR2 as FYNNEI. The CDR3 length is 17 residues. As DNA, the CDR3 is TGTGCCAAGGGGCAGCGGGGGGAGGCGGGAAGCACAGATACGCAGTATTTT. Residues: CAKGQRGEAGSTDTQYF.

V is TRBV28 and J is TRBJ2-5; D is unresolved. Between the trimmed V and J ends, which lost 2 bases and 5 bases, there was a span of 18 bases. Germline-derived CDR1 and CDR2 are MDHEN and SYDVKM. There are 16 residues in the CDR3. CDR3 nucleotides: TGTGCCAGCAGTTTAGCTCCGGACGCCGTACGGGAGACCCAGTACTTC. Its translation: CASSLAPDAVRETQYF.

V is TRBV21-1 and J is TRBJ1-2; whether TRBD1, the table's D call, matches the DNA was not checked. TRBV21-1 is an annotated pseudogene. The CDR3 loop spans 13 amino acids. CDR3 nucleotide sequence: TGTGCCAGCCAACGGCCAGGGTACTATGGCTACACCTTC. It translates to CASQRPGYYGYTF.

This clone was seen more than once but under ten times. The chain links TRBV7-2 to TRBJ2-7; 9 nucleotides line up with TRBD1. The CDR3 has 17 amino acids. The germline V gene encodes CDR1 SGHTA and CDR2 FQGNSA. Trimming removed 6 bases from V and 2 bases from J; junction bases left unmatched: 14. The CDR3 DNA reads TGTGCCAGCAGGCCCGGGACAGGGAGGGATTTCACCTACGAGCAGTACTTC. Translation gives CASRPGTGRDFTYEQYF.

V and J are TRBV10-3 and TRBJ1-6, with 8 bases that match TRBD1. There are 13 residues in the CDR3. The V segment lost 7 bases and the J segment 5 bases; nucleotides outside the gene matches: 1. Germline V gene lookup returns CDR1 ENHRY and CDR2 SYGVKD. The CDR3 here is CAIKTGDNSPLHF. The CDR3 coding sequence is TGTGCCATCAAGACAGGGGATAATTCACCCCTCCACTTT.

This chain joins TRBV27 and TRBJ1-1; D ambiguous. The CDR3 consists of 13 residues. V lost 6 bases to trimming and J lost 1 base, with 9 bases between them. CDR1 and CDR2 from the germline V gene are MNHEY and SMNVEV (reference sequence). The CDR3 spells CASSQTGNTEAFF. CDR3 sequence (DNA): TGTGCCAGCAGCCAAACTGGGAACACTGAAGCTTTCTTT.

This chain links TRBV5-6 with TRBJ2-7; 7 positions match TRBD1. The CDR3 sequence is 13 residues long. The junction had 5 bases not matched to a gene; V was cut back by 6 bases and J by 2 bases. Germline assignment: CDR1 SGHDT and CDR2 YYEEEE. The CDR3 DNA reads TGTGCCAGCACCAACAGGGGTACCTACGAGCAGTACTTC. Protein sequence: CASTNRGTYEQYF.

The rearrangement uses TRBV19 and TRBJ2-1, with TRBD1 identical over 9 bases. J lost 3 bases, V lost 7 bases, and 7 bases had no gene match. The germline V gene encodes CDR1 LNHDA and CDR2 SQIVND (reference sequence). The CDR3 contains 15 residues. In nucleotides, the CDR3 is TGTGCCAGTACCGCCGGGACAGGGATCTACAATGAGCAGTTCTTC. Translated: CASTAGTGIYNEQFF.

This chain joins TRBV15 and TRBJ2-5, with D possibly being TRBD2 (5 bases). The CDR3 has 13 amino acids. Trimming shortened V by 5 bases and J by 5 bases, and 12 bases separated the two germline ends. CDR1 and CDR2 from the germline V gene are LNHNV and YYDKDF (reference sequence). CDR3 in DNA: TGTGCCACCAGCTATCAGACGGGGGAGACCCAGTACTTC. Residues: CATSYQTGETQYF.

This rearrangement joins TRBV11-2 to TRBJ2-7; possible D gene TRBD1, 6 bases. Per the germline V gene, CDR1 is SGHAT and CDR2 is FQNNGV. The CDR3 is made up of 14 amino acids. The V and J ends lost 5 bases and 3 bases respectively, with 14 bases between them. The CDR3 loop is CASSRAGVNYEQYF. CDR3 coding DNA: TGTGCCAGCAGCCGCGCAGGGGTCAACTACGAGCAGTACTTC.

The chain recombines TRBV24-1 with TRBJ2-1; D remains unclear. The CDR3 is 15 residues long. Trimming removed 4 bases from V and 9 bases from J, with 18 bases in between. Germline V lookup: CDR1 KGHDR, CDR2 SFDVKD. In nucleotides, the CDR3 is TGTGCCACCAGTGACTACTCGGGTCGGAATAGTGAGCAGTTCTTC. It yields the protein CATSDYSGRNSEQFF.

The chain employs TRBV5-6 and TRBJ1-1; D not resolved. Germline V gene lookup returns CDR1 SGHDT and CDR2 YYEEEE. CDR3 length: 12 residues. V was shortened by 4 bases and J by 3 bases, with 7 bases between the two germline ends. The CDR3 DNA sequence: TGTGCCAGCAGCCTCACCGACACTGAAGCTTTCTTT. Translating gives CASSLTDTEAFF.

J is TRBJ2-2 and V is TRBV18, with D perhaps TRBD2 (5 bases). V lost 2 bases and J 4 bases, leaving 11 bases between the germline ends. Germline assignment: CDR1 KGHSH and CDR2 LQKENI. This CDR3 is built from 15 residues. The CDR3 DNA is TGTGCCAGCTCACCATCCCGGGAAGGCACCGGGGAGCTGTTTTTT. This translates into CASSPSREGTGELFF. Drawing the rest from reference TRBV18 and TRBJ2-2, the complete variable domain is NAGVMQNPRHLVRRRGQEARLRCSPMKGHSHVYWYRQLPEEGLKFMVYLQKENIIDESGMPKERFSAEFPKEGPSILRIQQVVRGDSAAYFCASSPSREGTGELFFGEGSRLTVL.